These 4 T cell receptor beta chains came from one sample sequenced in a study of a mutant IDH1 vaccine in newly diagnosed glioma listed by TCRdb under 2021. Library generation was performed with the immunoSEQ multiplex PCR assay. TCRdb re-hosts the immuneACCESS table, in-frame sequences only. Its copies lack some clones; in the studies checked, an unresolved V gene accounts for under half of them, and the cause for the rest is not known. The sample table contains more than 80,000 clones; only one count was recorded for about 80% of them. The top ten constitute under 8% of the sample. The time point label corresponds to: baseline, week 1 (first vaccination visit). What the treatment or condition label conveys for this sample: pre-vaccination baseline after standard-of-care therapy. Specimen: PBMCs, collected from a glioma patient treated with radiotherapy, temozolomide or both. The receptor source for this set is a woman between 45 and 60 years old with glioma.

The V and J genes are TRBV25-1 and TRBJ2-7; the D gene is possibly TRBD2 (5 bases). Germline V gene sequence: CDR1 MGHDK, CDR2 SYGVNS. The germline V and J ends were trimmed by 2 bases and 6 bases, with 8 bases remaining between them. This CDR3 spans 12 amino acids. CDR3 protein: CASSEVGSEQYF. The CDR3 nucleotides read TGTGCCAGCAGTGAAGTGGGGAGCGAGCAGTACTTC.

The chain carries TRBV11-1 and TRBJ1-1, with D perhaps TRBD1 (5 bases). The CDR3 runs 16 residues. CDR1 SGHAT and CDR2 FQDESV come from the germline V gene (reference sequence). V lost 4 bases, J lost 1 base, and 16 bases lay in between. The CDR3 spells CASSSLSARGNTEAFF. The CDR3 nucleotides read TGTGCCAGCAGCTCTCTCTCAGCGAGGGGGAACACTGAAGCTTTCTTT.

The chain couples TRBV5-4 to TRBJ1-4, with 8 nucleotides matching TRBD1. The V gene end was trimmed by 4 bases and the J gene end by 7 bases; junction bases not matched to a gene: 6. This CDR3 has 14 amino acids. Germline V gene sequence: CDR1 SGHNT, CDR2 YYREEE (reference sequence). The CDR3 loop is CASSKQGVGEKLFF. CDR3 sequence (DNA): TGTGCCAGCAGCAAACAGGGGGTTGGTGAAAAACTGTTTTTT.

V and J are TRBV20-1 and TRBJ1-1; D call uncertain. CDR1 and CDR2 (germline): DFQATT, SNEGSKA (reference sequence). The CDR3 extends over 10 amino acids. This CDR3 is CSAGRLEAFF. DNA for the CDR3: TGCAGCGCAGGACGGCTTGAAGCTTTCTTT.